The next 9 T cell receptor beta chains were all read from a single sample in a study of T cells after yellow fever vaccination. TCRdb reanalysed the 5' RACE reads using MiXCR and keeps one entry per CDR3 protein. The data show fewer than 350,000 distinct CDR3 sequences, with 3.5% to 4.5% seen just once and approximately 19% held by the top ten. The sequences come from PBMCs, collected 15 days after the yellow fever booster vaccination. The source of these receptors is a man between 18 and 35 years old who received the YFV17D yellow fever vaccine.

This clonotype was counted ten times or more. The genes are TRBV4-2 and TRBJ2-3, with D perhaps TRBD2 (5 bases). The germline V gene has CDR1 LGHNA and CDR2 YNFKEQ. Trimming took off 0 bases at V and 1 base at J, with 11 bases between the two ends. This CDR3 region has 16 residues. Here the CDR3 DNA reads TGTGCCAGCAGCCAAGATCGGGGTTCCCGCACAGATACGCAGTATTTT. Translating gives CASSQDRGSRTDTQYF.

There are many counts of this clonotype. This sequence joins TRBV20-1 and TRBJ2-3; possibly TRBD1 for D (6 bases). V was shortened by 5 bases and J by 6 bases, with 12 bases between the two germline ends. The germline CDR1 and CDR2 sequences are DFQATT and SNEGSKA (reference sequence). This CDR3 spans 12 amino acids. The CDR3 region has the DNA TGCAGTGCTGGGTCAGGGGAGGATACGCAGTATTTT. Translation: CSAGSGEDTQYF.

A few counts support this clonotype. This chain joins TRBV12-3 or TRBV12-4 and TRBJ1-5; D unclear. This CDR3 comprises 19 residues. V lost 2 bases and J 0 bases, leaving 20 bases between the germline ends. The CDR3: CASSLSVGVASPSNQPQHF. CDR3 in DNA: TGTGCCAGCAGTTTAAGTGTCGGGGTTGCCTCCCCTAGCAATCAGCCCCAGCATTTT.

This chain joins TRBV6-4 and TRBJ2-3; D is uncertain. The V and J ends lost 0 bases and 5 bases respectively, with 3 bases between them. The CDR3 runs 12 residues. Germline V gives CDR1 MRHNA, CDR2 SNTAGT. The CDR3 reads CASSDSGDTQYF. As DNA, the CDR3 is TGTGCCAGCAGTGACTCAGGAGATACGCAGTATTTT.

This clonotype has at least ten counts. J is TRBJ1-1 and V is TRBV6-6; 9 positions match TRBD1. The ends lost 8 bases at V and 8 bases at J; junction bases unmatched: 12. Germline lookup yields CDR1 MNHNY and CDR2 SVGAGI (reference sequence). The CDR3 totals 14 residues. The CDR3 sequence is CASAESPGQGEAFF. The CDR3 bases are TGTGCCAGCGCCGAATCTCCGGGACAGGGCGAAGCTTTCTTT.

The chain uses TRBV6-5 and TRBJ1-2; D not certain. The V gene's germline CDR1 is MNHEY and CDR2 SVGAGI. The CDR3 runs to 15 residues. V was clipped by 2 bases and J by 6 bases, with 16 bases between them. The CDR3, as DNA: TGTGCCAGCAGTTACCGAAAAGACGGGTGGGATGGCTACACCTTC. It yields the protein CASSYRKDGWDGYTF.

This clonotype was counted at least ten times. Sequence at one end of the junction differs from germline and may be a read error. The gene calls are TRBV7-7 and TRBJ2-1; tentatively, D is TRBD1 (7 bases). The length of the CDR3 is 13 residues. Germline-derived CDR1 and CDR2 are SSHAT and FNYEAQ (reference sequence). The DNA for the CDR3 is TGTGCTAGCAGCTTAGGCAGGGGGGATGAGCAGTTCTTC. This gives the protein CASSLGRGDEQFF.

This clonotype was seen repeatedly, ten times or more. V usage is TRBV20-1 and J usage is TRBJ2-1; 10 nucleotides line up with TRBD2. This CDR3 spans 19 amino acids. In germline, CDR1 is DFQATT, CDR2 SNEGSKA (reference sequence). Trimming at V came to 0 bases and at J to 1 base, leaving 12 bases not matched to a gene. Written as DNA, the CDR3 is TGCAGTGCTAGAGATCTAAACCCTAGCGGGGGTTCGTCCTACAATGAGCAGTTCTTC. Its translation is CSARDLNPSGGSSYNEQFF.

Here the CDR3 reads CSARETGGGYEQYV. The CDR3 region has the DNA TGCAGTGCTAGAGAGACAGGGGGGGGATACGAGCAGTACGTC. This chain links TRBV20-1 with TRBJ2-7; 9 bases align to TRBD1. Per germline, CDR1 DFQATT and CDR2 SNEGSKA (reference sequence). V trimming: 0 bases; J trimming: 4 bases; junction bases outside the gene matches: 4. The CDR3 extends over 14 amino acids.